The rows below give T cell receptor beta chains drawn from one sample of a study of blood T cell repertoires in COVID-19. Clones were sequenced by immunoSEQ multiplex PCR, and TCRdb holds only the in-frame ones, with some missing. This sample has approximately 97,000 clones, with around nine tenths found just once. The material sequenced was peripheral blood. All receptors come from a man aged 45 to 65 with active or convalescent COVID-19. The CDR3 runs from the conserved cysteine through the conserved F or W. Fields, in order: J gene, V gene, CDR3 protein.

TRBJ1-2,TRBV15,CATSDPQQGRYTF
TRBJ2-3,TRBV13,CASRKGGGVTDTQYF
TRBJ2-5,TRBV19,CASSLAGGLGETQYF
TRBJ1-6,TRBV7-2,CASSGGGTGSSPLHF
TRBJ1-6,TRBV25-1,CASSRSRGGLGYNSPLHF
TRBJ1-2,TRBV20-1,CSARSTYGYTF
TRBJ1-4,TRBV11-2,CASSPRTATNEKLFF
TRBJ2-6,TRBV3-1/TRBV3-2,CASSLGQSSGANVLTF
TRBJ2-7,TRBV2,CASSDEGYEQYF
TRBJ1-2,TRBV29-1,CSVEEPTVGYTF
TRBJ2-7,TRBV6-5,CASINRDNYEQYF
TRBJ2-2,TRBV5-1,CASSVGQGYTGELFF
TRBJ1-2,TRBV3-1/TRBV3-2,CASSQDLGGQLYGYTF
TRBJ1-1,TRBV28,CASSYPAGAEAFF
TRBJ2-3,TRBV10-3,CAISDTGTGDSDTQYF
TRBJ1-1,TRBV24-1,CATSDFQNTEAFF
TRBJ2-1,TRBV5-1,CASSIRQGGNNEQFF
TRBJ1-2,TRBV25-1,CASSDPRGIYGYTF
TRBJ1-5,TRBV6-1,CASSDGRDQPQHF
TRBJ1-2,TRBV28,CASSNQGNGYTF
TRBJ2-7,TRBV29-1,CSVEKGQFEQYF
TRBJ2-1,TRBV7-2,CASSPRTGGYNEQFF
TRBJ1-5,TRBV6-5,CASRGLGPNQPQHF
TRBJ1-6,TRBV19,CASSPGQVSPLHF
TRBJ1-2,TRBV4-3,CASSQHRDRGDGYTF
TRBJ1-1,TRBV28,CASTLSRGGTAEAFF
TRBJ1-1,TRBV3-1/TRBV3-2,CASSQDPQLMNTEAFF
TRBJ2-1,TRBV6-6,CASSYDGREGEQFF
TRBJ2-3,TRBV5-1,CASGLGLAGADTQYF
TRBJ1-1,TRBV18,CASSPNRAMNTEAFF
TRBJ2-2,TRBV7-2,CASREQGANTGELFF
TRBJ1-2,TRBV6-4,CATGTSYGYTF
TRBJ1-2,TRBV6-4,CASSDEGYGYTF
TRBJ1-5,TRBV19,CASSYFGTGGQPQHF
TRBJ2-7,TRBV28,CASRDSGQAAQYF
TRBJ1-1,TRBV5-1,CASSGEGDTEAFF
TRBJ2-3,TRBV5-1,CASSLGQGTRTDTQYF
TRBJ1-2,TRBV6-6,CASSQGQGYGYTF
TRBJ1-5,TRBV25-1,CATLKGGGGQPQHF
TRBJ2-2,TRBV30,CAWSPQVTGELFF
TRBJ2-2,TRBV27,CASSPRTGFTGELFF
TRBJ2-3,TRBV7-2,CASNRQGSFTDTQYF
TRBJ1-2,TRBV30,CAWKGQGRDYGYTF
TRBJ1-6,TRBV2,CASSLGQGSSPLHF
TRBJ1-5,TRBV5-6,CASSMTGRGNQPQHF
TRBJ2-3,TRBV2,CASSDRGGGADTQYF
TRBJ1-4,TRBV5-1,CASSLQGQGASGEKLFF
TRBJ1-5,TRBV7-2,CASRYDRGLNQPQHF
TRBJ2-2,TRBV7-9,CASSLVGSTGELFF
TRBJ1-2,TRBV15,CATSRDGGTGYGYTF